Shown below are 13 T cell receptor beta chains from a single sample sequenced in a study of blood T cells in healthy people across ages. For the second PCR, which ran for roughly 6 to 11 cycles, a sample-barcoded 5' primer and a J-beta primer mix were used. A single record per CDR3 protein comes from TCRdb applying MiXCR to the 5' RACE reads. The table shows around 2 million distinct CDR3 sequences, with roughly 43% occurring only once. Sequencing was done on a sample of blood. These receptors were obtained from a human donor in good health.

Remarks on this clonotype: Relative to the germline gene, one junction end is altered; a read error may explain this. CDR3 residues: CTSSWGPRGGSAEQYF. CDR3 sequence (DNA): TGTACCAGCAGCTGGGGGCCTAGAGGGGGAAGCGCCGAGCAGTACTTC. This sequence joins TRBV5-6 and TRBJ2-7, with D maybe TRBD1 (6 bases). The CDR3 extends over 16 amino acids. Germline loops: CDR1 SGHDT, CDR2 YYEEEE.

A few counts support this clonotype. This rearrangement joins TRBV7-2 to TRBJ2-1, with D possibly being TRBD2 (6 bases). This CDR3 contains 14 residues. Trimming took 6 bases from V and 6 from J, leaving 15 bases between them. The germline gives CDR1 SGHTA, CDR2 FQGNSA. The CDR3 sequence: CASSQGYGGNEQFF. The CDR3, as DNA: TGTGCCAGCAGTCAGGGATACGGGGGCAATGAGCAGTTCTTC.

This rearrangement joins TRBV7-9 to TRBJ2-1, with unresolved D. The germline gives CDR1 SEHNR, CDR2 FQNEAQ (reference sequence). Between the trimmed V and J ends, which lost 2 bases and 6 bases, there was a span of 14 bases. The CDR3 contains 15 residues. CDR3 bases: TGTGCCAGCAGCTTATGGTCCCTGGCAATCAATGAGCAGTTCTTC. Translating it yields CASSLWSLAINEQFF. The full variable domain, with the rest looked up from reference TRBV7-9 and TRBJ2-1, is DTGVSQNPRHKITKRGQNVTFRCDPISEHNRLYWYRQTLGQGPEFLTYFQNEAQLEKSRLLSDRFSAERPKGSFSTLEIQRTEQGDSAMYLCASSLWSLAINEQFFGPGTRLTVL.

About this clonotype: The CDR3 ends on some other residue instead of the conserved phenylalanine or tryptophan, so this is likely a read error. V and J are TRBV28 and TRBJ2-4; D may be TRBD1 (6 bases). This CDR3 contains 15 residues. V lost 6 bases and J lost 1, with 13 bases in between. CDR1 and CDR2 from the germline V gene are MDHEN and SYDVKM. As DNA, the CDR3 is TGTGCCAGCAGACCAACAGGGTTTGCCAAAAACATTCAGTACTAC. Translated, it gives CASRPTGFAKNIQYY.

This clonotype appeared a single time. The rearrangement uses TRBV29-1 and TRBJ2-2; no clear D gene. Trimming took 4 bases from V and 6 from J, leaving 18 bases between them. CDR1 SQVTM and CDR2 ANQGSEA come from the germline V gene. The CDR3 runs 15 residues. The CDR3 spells CSVGVLGAGAGELFF. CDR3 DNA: TGCAGCGTTGGGGTTTTAGGCGCCGGCGCCGGGGAGCTGTTTTTT.

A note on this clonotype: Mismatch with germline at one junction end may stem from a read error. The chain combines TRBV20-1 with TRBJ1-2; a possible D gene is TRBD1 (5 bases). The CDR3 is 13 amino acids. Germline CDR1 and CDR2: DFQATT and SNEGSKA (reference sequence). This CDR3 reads CSAGDLGGYSYTF. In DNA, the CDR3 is TGCAGTGCTGGAGATCTCGGGGGGTACAGCTACACCTTC.

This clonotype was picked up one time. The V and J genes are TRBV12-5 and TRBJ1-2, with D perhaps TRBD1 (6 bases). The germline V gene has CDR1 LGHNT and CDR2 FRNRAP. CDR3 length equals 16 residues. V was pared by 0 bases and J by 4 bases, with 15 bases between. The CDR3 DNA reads TGTGCTAGTGGTTTGGTATTAGGGGACACTAGCTATGGCTACACCTTC. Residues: CASGLVLGDTSYGYTF.

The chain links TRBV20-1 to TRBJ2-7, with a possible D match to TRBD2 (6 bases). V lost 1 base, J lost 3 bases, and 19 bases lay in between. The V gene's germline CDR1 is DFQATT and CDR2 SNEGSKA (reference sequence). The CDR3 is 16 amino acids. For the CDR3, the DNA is TGCAGTGCTAGAGGGGACCCCGGGGGTCGAGACTACGAGCAGTACTTC. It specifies CSARGDPGGRDYEQYF.

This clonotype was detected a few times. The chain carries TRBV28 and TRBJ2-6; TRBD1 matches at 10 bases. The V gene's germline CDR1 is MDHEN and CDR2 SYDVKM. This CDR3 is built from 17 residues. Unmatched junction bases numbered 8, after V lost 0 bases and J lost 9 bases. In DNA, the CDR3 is TGTGCCAGCAGTTTATGGGTGGGGACAGGGGAGGTCAACGTCCTGACTTTC. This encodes CASSLWVGTGEVNVLTF.

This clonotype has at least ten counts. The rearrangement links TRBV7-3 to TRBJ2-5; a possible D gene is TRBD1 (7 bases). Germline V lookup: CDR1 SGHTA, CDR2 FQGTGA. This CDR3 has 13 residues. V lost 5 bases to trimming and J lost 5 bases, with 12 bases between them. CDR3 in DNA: TGTGCCAGCAGCCCCCAGGGGGGCGAGACCCAGTACTTC. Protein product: CASSPQGGETQYF.

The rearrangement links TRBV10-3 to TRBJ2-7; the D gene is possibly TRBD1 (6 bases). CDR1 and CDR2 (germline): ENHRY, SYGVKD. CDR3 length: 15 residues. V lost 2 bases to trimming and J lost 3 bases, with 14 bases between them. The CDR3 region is CAISEPRTVIYEQYF. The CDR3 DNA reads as TGTGCCATCAGTGAGCCCCGGACAGTGATCTACGAGCAGTACTTC.

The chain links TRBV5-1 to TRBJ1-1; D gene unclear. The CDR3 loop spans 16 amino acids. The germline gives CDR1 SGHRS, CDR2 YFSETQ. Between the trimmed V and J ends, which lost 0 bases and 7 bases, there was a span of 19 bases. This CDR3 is CASSLEYLGLRGEAFF. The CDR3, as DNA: TGCGCCAGCAGCTTGGAGTATTTAGGCCTACGAGGTGAAGCTTTCTTT. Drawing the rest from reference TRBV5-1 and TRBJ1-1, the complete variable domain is KAGVTQTPRYLIKTRGQQVTLSCSPISGHRSVSWYQQTPGQGLQFLFEYFSETQRNKGNFPGRFSGRQFSNSRSEMNVSTLELGDSALYLCASSLEYLGLRGEAFFGQGTRLTVV.

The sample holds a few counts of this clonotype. The CDR3 sequence is CASRVNLETQYF. DNA for the CDR3: TGTGCCAGCAGAGTCAATTTGGAGACCCAGTACTTC. The gene calls are TRBV12-3 or TRBV12-4 and TRBJ2-5, with D uncertain. The CDR3 spans 12 residues. V was cut by 6 bases and J by 5 bases, with 10 bases left in between.